This T cell receptor beta chain was retrieved from a study of T cell repertoires in cytomegalovirus infection (dated by TCRdb to the late 2010s). With regard to the full study: The peptide stimulations were aimed at well-studied HLA-B-restricted epitopes as well as recently identified HLA-C-restricted CMV epitopes, whose presentation resists viral immunomodulation. Donor HLA type was relevant to the analysis, because carriage of CMV infection together with the matching HLA type was indicated by public TCR beta signatures.

General study outcomes and caveats: In the ex vivo response, HLA-C-restricted CMV-specific TCR beta clonotypes were dominant, and in two of eight donors the single most frequent clonotype came from this HLA-C-restricted group. Cumulative frequency of public TCR beta family members discriminated carriers of CMV infection plus the relevant HLA type in this cohort and an independent approximately 370-donor cohort.

This clonotype has a count of ten or more. There is no known antigen for this receptor. No clone much larger than this one lies a single base away; base qualities are absent. The treatment or condition label, read with the paper, signifies: in vitro stimulation with specific CMV peptide epitopes to enrich CMV-specific T cells. Trimming at the junction amounts to 5 bases on V and 6 bases on J, and the germline ends lie 15 bases apart. As encoded in the germline V gene, CDR1 is SGHVS while CDR2 is FQNEAQ. The CDR3 runs 14 residues from the cysteine to the phenylalanine. Only the CDR3 part of the read is kept: 42 bases, read in frame from the first base. The listed sequencing device is Illumina HiSeq 1500. TCRdb reran the public reads through fastp at Q25 and MiXCR, keeping productive beta chains. Every distinct CDR3 protein forms one entry, paired with its most common genes and DNA. A total of 750,000 to 950,000 distinct CDR3 sequences appear in this sample, under 35% of them only once. Approximately 14% of the sample goes to the ten largest clones.

The origin of this receptor is a human donor in good health (CMV status not recorded). Some clones in this sample may be carry-over from other donors' samples. This sequence uses TRBV7-8 and TRBJ2-3, with TRBD2 as a weak D call on 6 bases. The sequenced sample was cultured CD8+ T cells from PBMCs, obtained from culture after CMV antigen stimulation. For the CDR3, the sequence is CASSPRRGADTQYF. The DNA sequence reads TGTGCCAGCAGCCCCCGGAGGGGTGCGGATACGCAGTATTTT.